Listed here are 7 T cell receptor beta chains from one sample, sequenced in a study of T cells in localized non-small cell lung cancer. Sequencing was performed with immunoSEQ multiplex PCR; in TCRdb, only in-frame clones are kept and a portion is missing. This sample has 60,000 to 75,000 clones; around 81% occur once, and the top ten carry less than 5.5%. The input for sequencing was PBMCs, taken before any cancer treatment. These receptors originate from a man between 40 and 70 years old with stage II lung adenocarcinoma.

This chain joins TRBV30 and TRBJ2-3; D unclear. V was pared by 5 bases and J by 1 base, with 4 bases between. Germline V gives CDR1 GTSNPN, CDR2 SVGIG (reference sequence). This CDR3 has 11 residues. The CDR3 loop reads CAWAGTDTQYF. The CDR3 DNA reads as TGTGCCTGGGCGGGCACAGATACGCAGTATTTT.

This clone occurred a few times. This chain links TRBV2 with TRBJ1-6; a possible D gene is TRBD1 (5 bases). Trimming shortened V by 6 bases and J by 8 bases, and 14 bases separated the two germline ends. The CDR3 covers 14 residues. Germline CDR1 and CDR2: SNHLY and FYNNEI. The CDR3 spells CASSLSGLDSPLHF. CDR3 coding DNA: TGTGCCAGCAGCTTGTCAGGGTTAGATTCACCCCTCCACTTT.

The gene calls are TRBV6-6 and TRBJ1-2, with no clear D. CDR3 length: 14 residues. V dropped 0 bases and J dropped 2 bases, with 7 bases sitting between them. Germline V gene sequence: CDR1 MNHNY, CDR2 SVGAGI (reference sequence). CDR3 protein: CASSYSGRNYGYTF. CDR3 sequence (DNA): TGTGCCAGCAGTTACTCGGGCAGAAACTATGGCTACACCTTC.

This clone was detected a few times. The chain has TRBV19 and TRBJ2-6; a weak D match, TRBD2 (6 bases). Germline values: CDR1 LNHDA, CDR2 SQIVND (reference sequence). V was cut by 6 bases and J by 14 bases, with 20 bases left in between. The CDR3 loop spans 14 amino acids. The CDR3 DNA reads TGTGCCAGTAGATCCGGGGTAGCGGCACCACTCCTGACTTTC. The encoded protein is CASRSGVAAPLLTF.

The V call is TRBV2, the J call TRBJ2-5; D is unresolved. V lost 4 bases, J lost 4 bases, and 10 bases lay in between. Germline V gene data show CDR1 as SNHLY and CDR2 as FYNNEI. The CDR3 contains 13 residues. This CDR3 is CASSARRLETQYF. The CDR3 DNA is TGTGCCAGCAGTGCGAGGAGATTAGAGACCCAGTACTTC.

This chain links TRBV5-1 with TRBJ1-1; D call uncertain. Per germline, CDR1 SGHRS and CDR2 YFSETQ. V was shortened by 7 bases and J by 0 bases, with 13 bases between the two germline ends. The CDR3 totals 14 residues. CDR3 DNA: TGCGCCAGCCGACCGATGTCGCTGAACACTGAAGCTTTCTTT. Its protein is CASRPMSLNTEAFF.

The chain employs TRBV5-1 and TRBJ1-2, with D possibly being TRBD1 (6 bases). V was clipped by 4 bases and J by 3 bases, with 19 bases between them. Germline V gives CDR1 SGHRS, CDR2 YFSETQ. The CDR3 has 16 amino acids. The CDR3 protein is CASSGQYRERDYGYTF. The CDR3 DNA is TGCGCCAGCAGCGGACAATACAGGGAACGTGACTATGGCTACACCTTC. Drawing the rest from reference TRBV5-1 and TRBJ1-2, the complete variable domain is KAGVTQTPRYLIKTRGQQVTLSCSPISGHRSVSWYQQTPGQGLQFLFEYFSETQRNKGNFPGRFSGRQFSNSRSEMNVSTLELGDSALYLCASSGQYRERDYGYTFGSGTRLTVV.